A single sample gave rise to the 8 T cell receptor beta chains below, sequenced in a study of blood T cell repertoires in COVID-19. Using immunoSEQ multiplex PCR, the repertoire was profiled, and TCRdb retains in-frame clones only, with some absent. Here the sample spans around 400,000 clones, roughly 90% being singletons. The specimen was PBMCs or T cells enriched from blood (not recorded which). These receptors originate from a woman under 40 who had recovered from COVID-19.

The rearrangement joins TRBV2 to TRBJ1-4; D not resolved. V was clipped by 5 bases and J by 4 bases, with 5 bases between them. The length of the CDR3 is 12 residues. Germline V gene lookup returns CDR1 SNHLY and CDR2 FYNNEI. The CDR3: CASSIYNEKLFF. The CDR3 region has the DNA TGTGCCAGCAGTATCTATAATGAAAAACTGTTTTTT. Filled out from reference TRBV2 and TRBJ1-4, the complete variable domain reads EPEVTQTPSHQVTQMGQEVILRCVPISNHLYFYWYRQILGQKVEFLVSFYNNEISEKSEIFDDQFSVERPDGSNFTLKIRSTKLEDSAMYFCASSIYNEKLFFGSGTQLSVL.

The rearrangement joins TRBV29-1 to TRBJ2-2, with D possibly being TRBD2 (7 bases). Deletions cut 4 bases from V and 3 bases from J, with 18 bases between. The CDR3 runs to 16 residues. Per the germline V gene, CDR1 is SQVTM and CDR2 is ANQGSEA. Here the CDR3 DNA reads TGCAGCGTTGGTCTCTTGGGAGGGACACACACCGGGGAGCTGTTTTTT. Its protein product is CSVGLLGGTHTGELFF.

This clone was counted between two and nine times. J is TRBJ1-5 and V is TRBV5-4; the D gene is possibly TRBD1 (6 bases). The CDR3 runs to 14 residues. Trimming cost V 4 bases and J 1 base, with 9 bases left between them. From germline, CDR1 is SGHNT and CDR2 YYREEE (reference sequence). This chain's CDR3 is CASSRTGSNQPQHF. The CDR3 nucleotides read TGTGCCAGCAGCCGAACAGGGAGCAATCAGCCCCAGCATTTT.

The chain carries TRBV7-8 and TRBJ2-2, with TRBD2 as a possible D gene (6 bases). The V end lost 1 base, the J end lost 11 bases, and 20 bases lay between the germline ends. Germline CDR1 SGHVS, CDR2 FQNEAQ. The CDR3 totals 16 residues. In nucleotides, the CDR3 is TGTGCCAGCAGCTTAGGGATTCTTAGGTCCGGGAGCGAGCTGTTTTTT. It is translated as CASSLGILRSGSELFF.

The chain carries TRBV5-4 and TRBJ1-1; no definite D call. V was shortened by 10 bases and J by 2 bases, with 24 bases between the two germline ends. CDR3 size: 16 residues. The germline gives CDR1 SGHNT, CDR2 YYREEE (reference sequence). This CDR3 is CAFTSGVLTHNTEAFF. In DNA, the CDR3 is TGTGCCTTTACGAGCGGCGTGTTAACCCATAACACTGAAGCTTTCTTT. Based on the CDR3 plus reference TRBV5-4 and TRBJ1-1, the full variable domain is ETGVTQSPTHLIKTRGQQVTLRCSSQSGHNTVSWYQQALGQGPQFIFQYYREEENGRGNFPPRFSGLQFPNYSSELNVNALELDDSALYLCAFTSGVLTHNTEAFFGQGTRLTVV.

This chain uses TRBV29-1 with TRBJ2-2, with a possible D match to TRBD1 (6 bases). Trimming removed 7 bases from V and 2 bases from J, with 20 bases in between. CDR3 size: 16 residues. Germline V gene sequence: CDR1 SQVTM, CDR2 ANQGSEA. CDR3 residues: CSAKEITGQNTGELFF. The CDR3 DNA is TGCAGCGCGAAAGAAATCACGGGACAAAACACCGGGGAGCTGTTTTTT.

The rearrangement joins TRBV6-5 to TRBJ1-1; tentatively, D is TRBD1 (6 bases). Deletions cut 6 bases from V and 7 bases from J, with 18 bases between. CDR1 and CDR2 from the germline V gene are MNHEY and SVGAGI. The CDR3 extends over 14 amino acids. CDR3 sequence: CASRSYRVAIEAFF. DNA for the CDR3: TGTGCCAGCAGATCCTACAGGGTGGCGATTGAAGCTTTCTTT.

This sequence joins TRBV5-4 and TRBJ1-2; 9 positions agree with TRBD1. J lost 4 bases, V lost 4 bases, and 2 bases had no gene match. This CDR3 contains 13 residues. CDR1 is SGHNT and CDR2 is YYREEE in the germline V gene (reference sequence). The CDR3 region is CASSPTGGYGYTF. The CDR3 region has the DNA TGTGCCAGCAGCCCGACAGGGGGCTATGGCTACACCTTC.